Each of the 20 T cell receptor beta chains below was sequenced from the same sample in a study of blood T cell repertoires in COVID-19. Produced via immunoSEQ multiplex PCR; TCRdb's table is partial and in-frame only. The sample holds approximately 63,000 clones, 88% seen once. The sequencing sample was made of peripheral blood. The origin of the receptors is a woman older than 75 with active COVID-19.

The V gene is TRBV18, the J gene TRBJ2-7; the match to TRBD1 covers 9 bases. Germline lookup yields CDR1 KGHSH and CDR2 LQKENI. The V gene end was trimmed by 5 bases and the J gene end by 5 bases; junction bases not matched to a gene: 10. This CDR3 comprises 15 residues. The CDR3 sequence is CASSWGTGGGDEQYF. The CDR3 coding sequence is TGTGCCAGCTCATGGGGAACAGGGGGCGGCGACGAGCAGTACTTC.

The chain combines TRBV5-4 with TRBJ2-7, with 9 bases matching TRBD2. Germline V gene lookup returns CDR1 SGHNT and CDR2 YYREEE (reference sequence). This CDR3 is built from 14 residues. V dropped 3 bases and J dropped 7; count of bases not matched to a gene: 8. The DNA of the CDR3 is TGTGCCAGCAGCTCCCCGATAGCGGGGGAAGAGCAGTACTTC. It specifies CASSSPIAGEEQYF.

This chain joins TRBV28 and TRBJ1-2, with D hard to call. The V end lost 6 bases, the J end lost 5 bases, and 13 bases lay between the germline ends. The germline CDR1 and CDR2 sequences are MDHEN and SYDVKM. The CDR3 is 13 residues long. CDR3 amino acids: CASSQISVYGYTF. In DNA, the CDR3 is TGTGCCAGCAGCCAAATAAGCGTTTATGGCTACACCTTC.

The chain combines TRBV2 with TRBJ2-7; TRBD2 agrees at 9 bases. Germline V lookup: CDR1 SNHLY, CDR2 FYNNEI. Trimming at V came to 4 bases and at J to 5 bases, leaving 6 bases not matched to a gene. CDR3 length equals 14 residues. The CDR3 here is CASSAGLAFNEQYF. CDR3 in DNA: TGTGCCAGCAGTGCAGGACTAGCGTTCAACGAGCAGTACTTC.

This clone was seen only once. The gene calls are TRBV11-1 and TRBJ2-7, with TRBD2 matching over 13 bases. The germline CDR1 and CDR2 sequences are SGHAT and FQDESV (reference sequence). The CDR3 has 16 amino acids. The junction had 7 bases not matched to a gene; V was cut back by 5 bases and J by 3 bases. CDR3 DNA: TGTGCCAGCAGCCAGATCGGACTAGCGGGGGTCTACGAGCAGTACTTC. This translates into CASSQIGLAGVYEQYF.

The rearrangement uses TRBV6-1 and TRBJ1-4; 7 nucleotides line up with TRBD1. Germline assignment: CDR1 MNHNS and CDR2 SASEGT. The CDR3 has 15 residues. With 3 bases clipped from V and 4 bases from J, the junction kept 5 bases outside the gene matches. CDR3 loop: CASSEWDSHNEKLFF. CDR3 sequence (DNA): TGTGCCAGCAGTGAGTGGGACAGCCATAATGAAAAACTGTTTTTT.

This chain links TRBV28 with TRBJ2-2; the match to TRBD1 covers 8 bases. The CDR3 consists of 15 residues. Germline assignment: CDR1 MDHEN and CDR2 SYDVKM. V was clipped by 5 bases and J by 7 bases; unmatched bases: 9. This CDR3 reads CASSPRTGSYGELFF. The CDR3 nucleotides are TGTGCCAGCAGTCCCAGGACAGGGTCTTACGGGGAGCTGTTTTTT.

V gene TRBV10-1 combines with J gene TRBJ1-5, with 11 nucleotides matching TRBD1. V shed 0 bases and J 1 base; nucleotides not matched to a gene: 11. Per germline, CDR1 WNHNN and CDR2 SYGVQD (reference sequence). This CDR3 is 20 amino acids long. CDR3 nucleotide sequence: TGCGCCAGCAGTGAGTCCCCGTCCGGGACAGGGGGTTTAAGCAATCAGCCCCAGCATTTT. It is translated as CASSESPSGTGGLSNQPQHF.

Comments on this clone: At one boundary the junction diverges from the germline segment, which might be a read error. The gene calls are TRBV13 and TRBJ2-7, with 7 bases matching TRBD1. Germline CDR1 is PRHDT and CDR2 is FYEKMQ (reference sequence). This CDR3 contains 15 residues. CDR3 bases: TGTGCCAGCAACTTAGCCCAACAGGGGTGGAACGAGCAGTACTTC. Translated: CASNLAQQGWNEQYF.

V and J are TRBV29-1 and TRBJ2-2; 7 nucleotides agree with TRBD1. The CDR3 covers 14 residues. Germline-derived CDR1 and CDR2 are SQVTM and ANQGSEA. The junction had 5 bases not matched to a gene; V was cut back by 3 bases and J by 4 bases. DNA for the CDR3: TGCAGCGTTGATAGGGGGCGAGGCACCGGGGAGCTGTTTTTT. This gives the protein CSVDRGRGTGELFF.

The V call is TRBV5-6, the J call TRBJ1-1; a weak D match, TRBD1 (5 bases). Trimming pared 1 base from V and 1 base from J, leaving 8 bases between. Per germline, CDR1 SGHDT and CDR2 YYEEEE. There are 14 residues in the CDR3. The CDR3 loop reads CASSLNRRNTEAFF. Written as DNA, the CDR3 is TGTGCCAGCAGCTTGAACAGGAGGAACACTGAAGCTTTCTTT.

The chain uses TRBV6-1 and TRBJ1-2, with TRBD1 as a possible D gene (5 bases). From germline, CDR1 is MNHNS and CDR2 SASEGT. With 2 bases removed from V and 3 bases from J, the gap between germline ends came to 10 bases. CDR3 length: 14 amino acids. The CDR3 bases are TGTGCCAGCAGTGAACGAGAAGGGGACTATGGCTACACCTTC. It is translated as CASSEREGDYGYTF.

The V call is TRBV27, the J call TRBJ2-6; D remains ambiguous. V was pared by 2 bases and J by 4 bases, with 9 bases between. The CDR3 covers 15 residues. Per the germline V gene, CDR1 is MNHEY and CDR2 is SMNVEV (reference sequence). The CDR3 is CASSLRGGGANVLTF. The DNA of the CDR3 is TGTGCCAGCAGTTTAAGAGGTGGAGGGGCCAACGTCCTGACTTTC.

V usage is TRBV9 and J usage is TRBJ2-6; TRBD1 agrees at 10 bases. In germline, CDR1 is SGDLS, CDR2 YYNGEE. The CDR3 has 18 amino acids. After removal of 0 bases from V and 4 bases from J, the junction contained 7 bases not matched to a gene. Written as DNA, the CDR3 is TGTGCCAGCAGCGTAGCAAGGACAGGGGGGCCAGGGGCCAACGTCCTGACTTTC. The encoded protein is CASSVARTGGPGANVLTF.

This chain connects TRBV5-6 to TRBJ2-3; 7 bases agree with TRBD1. Germline trimming cut 4 bases from V and 1 base from J; bases unmatched to any gene: 3. Germline V gene data show CDR1 as SGHDT and CDR2 as YYEEEE. The CDR3 length is 14 residues. DNA of the CDR3: TGTGCCAGCAGCGACAGGGTTGGCACAGATACGCAGTATTTT. Residues: CASSDRVGTDTQYF.

Only one count was recorded for this clone. The chain has TRBV29-1 and TRBJ1-1, with 7 bases aligning to TRBD1. Germline values: CDR1 SQVTM, CDR2 ANQGSEA. This CDR3 has 13 amino acids. V was pared by 3 bases and J by 2 bases, with 3 bases of the junction left unmatched. The CDR3 sequence is CSVETGLNTEAFF. CDR3 DNA sequence: TGCAGCGTTGAGACAGGGCTAAACACTGAAGCTTTCTTT.

The V gene is TRBV4-2, the J gene TRBJ2-1, with D perhaps TRBD1 (5 bases). Deletions cut 0 bases from V and 8 bases from J, with 11 bases between. The CDR3 contains 14 residues. Germline V gene sequence: CDR1 LGHNA, CDR2 YNFKEQ. The CDR3 spells CASSQDQGFDEQFF. CDR3 bases: TGTGCCAGCAGCCAAGATCAGGGATTTGATGAGCAGTTCTTC.

The chain links TRBV28 to TRBJ2-6; D gene unclear. Between the trimmed V and J ends, which lost 5 bases and 0 bases, there was a span of 5 bases. Germline lookup yields CDR1 MDHEN and CDR2 SYDVKM. The CDR3 consists of 14 residues. The CDR3 region has the DNA TGTGCCAGCAGTCCATTCTCTGGGGCCAACGTCCTGACTTTC. It codes for CASSPFSGANVLTF.

The genes are TRBV14 and TRBJ2-5; possibly TRBD1 for D (6 bases). This CDR3 is 16 amino acids long. V was clipped by 4 bases and J by 2 bases, with 17 bases between them. Germline V gives CDR1 SGHDN, CDR2 FVKESK. Written as DNA, the CDR3 is TGTGCCAGCAGCCTTCGAGGACAGACGATACAAGAGACCCAGTACTTC. This translates into CASSLRGQTIQETQYF. The variable domain in full, completed from reference TRBV14 and TRBJ2-5, reads EAGVTQFPSHSVIEKGQTVTLRCDPISGHDNLYWYRRVMGKEIKFLLHFVKESKQDESGMPNNRFLAERTGGTYSTLKVQPAELEDSGVYFCASSLRGQTIQETQYFGPGTRLLVL.

The CDR3 DNA follows: TGTGCCACCAGACCGACAGCATCCTACGAGCAGTACTTC. It encodes CATRPTASYEQYF. The chain has TRBV15 and TRBJ2-7; D is perhaps TRBD1 (5 bases). CDR3 size: 13 residues. The V end was cut by 6 bases, the J end by 1 base, with 10 bases between. Germline CDR1 LNHNV, CDR2 YYDKDF (reference sequence). The variable domain in full, completed from reference TRBV15 and TRBJ2-7, reads DAMVIQNPRYQVTQFGKPVTLSCSQTLNHNVMYWYQQKSSQAPKLLFHYYDKDFNNEADTPDNFQSRRPNTSFCFLDIRSPGLGDTAMYLCATRPTASYEQYFGPGTRLTVT.